A selection of T cell receptor beta chains follows, all from one sample in a study of blood T cell repertoires in COVID-19. Measured with immunoSEQ multiplex PCR; TCRdb has only the in-frame clones, and not every one. The table includes around 100,000 clones, around 84% detected once. Specimen: peripheral blood. The source is a woman aged 55-70 years with acute or convalescent COVID-19. The CDR3 runs from the conserved cysteine through the conserved F or W. A D gene is named only where the DNA matches it firmly. Size is stated for part of the rows, as once, few or many counts, or as a class when the clone is expanded.

v_call: TRBV7-2
clone_size: .
d_call: .
j_call: TRBJ2-3
cdr3_aa: CASSLVAGRITDTQYF
cdr3_nt: TGTGCCAGCAGCTTAGTTGCGGGGCGGATCACAGATACGCAGTATTTT

v_call: TRBV14
clone_size: .
d_call: TRBD1
j_call: TRBJ1-6
cdr3_aa: CASSQQTGGSSPLHF
cdr3_nt: TGTGCCAGCAGCCAACAGACAGGGGGGAGCTCACCCCTCCACTTT

v_call: TRBV30
clone_size: .
d_call: TRBD2
j_call: TRBJ2-7
cdr3_aa: CAWRTGGGYEQYF
cdr3_nt: TGTGCCTGGAGAACCGGGGGGGGCTACGAGCAGTACTTC

v_call: TRBV6-2/TRBV6-3
clone_size: .
d_call: TRBD1
j_call: TRBJ1-2
cdr3_aa: CASSSQTGKNYGYTF
cdr3_nt: TGTGCCAGCAGTTCCCAGACAGGGAAGAACTATGGCTACACCTTC

v_call: TRBV28
clone_size: .
d_call: .
j_call: TRBJ2-7
cdr3_aa: CASTSPGGGVHEQYF
cdr3_nt: TGTGCCAGCACTTCCCCGGGGGGCGGGGTGCACGAGCAGTACTTC

v_call: TRBV10-3
clone_size: few
d_call: TRBD1
j_call: TRBJ2-1
cdr3_aa: CAYSGTGAYNEQFF
cdr3_nt: TGTGCCTACTCCGGGACAGGGGCCTACAATGAGCAGTTCTTC

v_call: TRBV24-1
clone_size: once
d_call: .
j_call: TRBJ2-2
cdr3_aa: CATSAPRGVGSRTNTGELFF
cdr3_nt: TGTGCCACCAGTGCCCCCAGGGGGGTGGGTTCTCGAACGAACACCGGGGAGCTGTTTTTT

v_call: TRBV4-3
clone_size: .
d_call: .
j_call: TRBJ2-3
cdr3_aa: CASSQETSRTDTQYF
cdr3_nt: TGCGCCAGCAGCCAAGAAACTAGCAGGACAGATACGCAGTATTTT

v_call: TRBV7-2
clone_size: few
d_call: .
j_call: TRBJ1-5
cdr3_aa: CASSLHGEDSNQPQHF
cdr3_nt: TGTGCCAGCAGCTTACATGGGGAGGATAGCAATCAGCCCCAGCATTTT

v_call: TRBV6-1
clone_size: .
d_call: TRBD2
j_call: TRBJ2-5
cdr3_aa: CASSEGEGRETQYF
cdr3_nt: TGTGCCAGCAGTGAAGGGGAGGGAAGGGAGACCCAGTACTTC

v_call: TRBV2
clone_size: .
d_call: TRBD2
j_call: TRBJ2-5
cdr3_aa: CASRVGRQRGGQETQYF
cdr3_nt: TGTGCCAGCCGAGTTGGAAGACAGCGGGGGGGCCAAGAGACCCAGTACTTC